The 32 T cell receptor beta chains reported below all come from one sample, sequenced in a study of blood T cell repertoires in COVID-19. Using immunoSEQ multiplex PCR, the repertoire was profiled, and TCRdb retains in-frame clones only, with some absent. The profile covers some 300,000 clones, with more than 75% appearing a single time and 1% to 1.5% taken by the ten largest. The specimen was peripheral blood. Receptor source: a man in his 70s with acute or convalescent COVID-19.

The chain recombines TRBV14 with TRBJ2-1, with TRBD2 identical over 10 bases. The CDR3 runs 15 residues. Germline lookup yields CDR1 SGHDN and CDR2 FVKESK. The J segment lost 9 bases and the V segment lost 1 base, leaving 6 bases of the junction unmatched. The CDR3 coding sequence is TGTGCCAGCAGCCAAGCAAGATGGACTAGCGGTGAGCAGTTCTTC. Translating it yields CASSQARWTSGEQFF.

The chain recombines TRBV30 with TRBJ1-1, with TRBD1 as a possible D gene (6 bases). Germline CDR1 reads GTSNPN; CDR2 reads SVGIG (reference sequence). Trimming removed 3 bases at V and 6 bases at J, with 20 bases between. This CDR3 has 15 residues. CDR3 nucleotides: TGTGCCTGGAGCGGAAACCGCGGACAGAGCCCTGAAGCTTTCTTT. Its translation: CAWSGNRGQSPEAFF.

This clone was counted a single time. The V gene is TRBV7-8, the J gene TRBJ1-3; TRBD1 agrees at 9 bases. V gave up 5 bases and J gave up 3 bases; unmatched junction bases: 5. The CDR3 extends over 15 amino acids. CDR1 and CDR2 (germline): SGHVS, FQNEAQ. CDR3 residues: CASSPGTGSGNTIYF. The CDR3 region has the DNA TGTGCCAGCAGCCCAGGGACAGGGAGTGGAAACACCATATATTTT.

The J gene is TRBJ2-7, the V gene TRBV27; possible D gene TRBD2, 7 bases. Trimming removed 7 bases from V and 6 bases from J, with 19 bases in between. The CDR3 contains 14 residues. Germline V gene lookup returns CDR1 MNHEY and CDR2 SMNVEV (reference sequence). The chain's CDR3 is CASNIHGGGPEQYF. In DNA form, the CDR3 reads TGTGCCAGCAACATACATGGGGGGGGCCCCGAGCAGTACTTC.

This clone is medium-sized (0.01 to 0.1%). This rearrangement joins TRBV6-6 to TRBJ2-1; TRBD2 aligns across 11 bases. With V trimmed by 5 bases and J by 9 bases, 6 bases remained unmatched. This CDR3 has 14 amino acids. Germline assignment: CDR1 MNHNY and CDR2 SVGAGI (reference sequence). DNA of the CDR3: TGTGCCAGCAGTCCTACTAGCGGGGGTTCTGAGCAGTTCTTC. Amino acid sequence: CASSPTSGGSEQFF.

The rearrangement links TRBV5-1 to TRBJ2-5, with D hard to call. Per the germline V gene, CDR1 is SGHRS and CDR2 is YFSETQ. The CDR3 is 14 residues long. V dropped 4 bases and J dropped 5 bases, with 15 bases sitting between them. CDR3: CASSHQDFWETQYF. The CDR3 bases are TGCGCCAGCAGCCACCAAGACTTCTGGGAGACCCAGTACTTC.

This chain joins TRBV11-3 and TRBJ2-1; 10 positions match TRBD2. The trim removed 4 bases at V and 3 bases at J, leaving 6 bases unmatched. The CDR3 has 16 residues. The germline V gene has CDR1 SGHNT and CDR2 YENEEA. DNA of the CDR3: TGTGCCAGCAGCTCTGGGACTAGCGCGAACTACAATGAGCAGTTCTTC. Translation: CASSSGTSANYNEQFF.

This chain links TRBV7-9 with TRBJ2-5; D is unclear. V shed 1 base and J shed 5 bases, with 11 bases lying between them. CDR1 SEHNR and CDR2 FQNEAQ come from the germline V gene (reference sequence). CDR3 length: 14 amino acids. The chain's CDR3 is CASSLVSGLETQYF. As DNA, the CDR3 is TGTGCCAGCAGCTTAGTTAGTGGGCTTGAGACCCAGTACTTC. Looking up the rest from reference TRBV7-9 and TRBJ2-5 gives the full variable domain: DTGVSQNPRHKITKRGQNVTFRCDPISEHNRLYWYRQTLGQGPEFLTYFQNEAQLEKSRLLSDRFSAERPKGSFSTLEIQRTEQGDSAMYLCASSLVSGLETQYFGPGTRLLVL.

This chain connects TRBV7-2 to TRBJ2-7; unclear D gene. The V end lost 5 bases, the J end lost 7 bases, and 15 bases lay between the germline ends. The germline V gene has CDR1 SGHTA and CDR2 FQGNSA. The CDR3 consists of 13 residues. The CDR3 reads CASSPLGISEQYF. In DNA, the CDR3 is TGTGCCAGCAGCCCGCTAGGAATCAGTGAGCAGTACTTC.

The chain couples TRBV20-1 to TRBJ2-5; weak D call: TRBD2 (5 bases). V lost 3 bases and J 5 bases, leaving 13 bases between the germline ends. Germline V gene lookup returns CDR1 DFQATT and CDR2 SNEGSKA (reference sequence). The CDR3 runs to 13 residues. CDR3 sequence (DNA): TGCAGTGCTAGTTATCGAGCGGACGAGACCCAGTACTTC. Translation gives CSASYRADETQYF.

The gene calls are TRBV5-5 and TRBJ1-1; 7 bases are a match to TRBD1. CDR1 is SGHKS, CDR2 YYEKEE, per germline (reference sequence). The CDR3 loop spans 15 amino acids. After removal of 4 bases from V and 0 bases from J, the junction contained 6 bases not matched to a gene. The CDR3 DNA follows: TGTGCCAGCAGCCGGGGACAGCGCATGAACACTGAAGCTTTCTTT. This encodes CASSRGQRMNTEAFF.

This chain joins TRBV6-1 and TRBJ2-5, with D unresolved. The V end was cut by 1 base, the J end by 0 bases, with 9 bases between. The CDR3 length is 15 residues. Germline lookup yields CDR1 MNHNS and CDR2 SASEGT. This CDR3 reads CASSEVLADQETQYF. The CDR3 nucleotides are TGTGCCAGCAGTGAAGTTTTAGCCGACCAAGAGACCCAGTACTTC.

This chain uses TRBV5-1 with TRBJ2-5; 8 bases agree with TRBD2. There are 15 residues in the CDR3. CDR1 and CDR2 (germline): SGHRS, YFSETQ. Losses at the gene ends were 2 bases for V and 4 bases for J; bases not matched to a gene: 7. Written as DNA, the CDR3 is TGCGCCAGCAGCTTTTCCGGGGGGGAAGGAGAGACCCAGTACTTC. The encoded protein is CASSFSGGEGETQYF.

This chain connects TRBV6-6 to TRBJ2-1, with TRBD2 identical over 14 bases. The junction had 5 bases not matched to a gene; V was cut back by 6 bases and J by 4 bases. Germline V gene data show CDR1 as MNHNY and CDR2 as SVGAGI (reference sequence). This CDR3 comprises 16 residues. CDR3 loop: CASRRGTSGGYNEQFF. In nucleotides, the CDR3 is TGTGCCAGCAGACGCGGGACTAGCGGGGGTTACAATGAGCAGTTCTTC.

The V and J genes are TRBV7-2 and TRBJ2-3; 11 nucleotides agree with TRBD2. The V gene's germline CDR1 is SGHTA and CDR2 FQGNSA. The junction had 9 bases not matched to a gene; V was cut back by 5 bases and J by 5 bases. CDR3 length equals 16 residues. Here the CDR3 reads CASSVSGRAWEDTQYF. The DNA of the CDR3 is TGTGCCAGCAGCGTTAGCGGGAGGGCCTGGGAAGATACGCAGTATTTT.

The rearrangement joins TRBV15 to TRBJ2-5; TRBD1 agrees at 7 bases. Germline V gene lookup returns CDR1 LNHNV and CDR2 YYDKDF (reference sequence). V trimming: 9 bases; J trimming: 4 bases; junction bases outside the gene matches: 8. There are 13 residues in the CDR3. For the CDR3, the DNA is TGTGCCACTACGACAGGGTCATCAGAGACCCAGTACTTC. This translates into CATTTGSSETQYF.

The chain links TRBV18 to TRBJ2-2; D unclear. The CDR3 is made up of 13 amino acids. Between the trimmed V and J ends, which lost 2 bases and 6 bases, there was a span of 7 bases. Germline lookup yields CDR1 KGHSH and CDR2 LQKENI. CDR3 sequence reads: CASSPVISGELFF. The CDR3 nucleotides are TGTGCCAGCTCACCAGTAATTTCCGGGGAGCTGTTTTTT.

This clone was seen ten or more times. The J gene is TRBJ1-1, the V gene TRBV2, with D maybe TRBD1 (6 bases). CDR1 and CDR2 (germline): SNHLY, FYNNEI. This CDR3 has 14 residues. V was cut by 7 bases and J by 1 base, with 13 bases left in between. The CDR3 protein is CASTGQRGNTEAFF. The DNA for the CDR3 is TGTGCCAGCACCGGACAGCGGGGGAACACTGAAGCTTTCTTT.

The gene calls are TRBV4-1 and TRBJ1-2; maybe TRBD1 (6 bases). Germline V gene lookup returns CDR1 MGHRA and CDR2 YSYEKL. V was shortened by 1 base and J by 8 bases, with 11 bases between the two germline ends. This CDR3 has 13 residues. The CDR3 DNA is TGCGCCAGCAGCCAAGGTTCAGGGGAGGGCTACACCTTC. As protein: CASSQGSGEGYTF.

The J gene is TRBJ2-3, the V gene TRBV29-1, with TRBD2 matching 8 bases. Germline CDR1 and CDR2: SQVTM and ANQGSEA. There are 10 residues in the CDR3. Trimming took 7 bases from V and 6 from J; bases not matched to a gene: 0. CDR3 loop: CSASGDTQYF. Written as DNA, the CDR3 is TGCAGCGCTAGCGGGGATACGCAGTATTTT.

The CDR3 sequence is CASSAPGAPRVEKLFF. The CDR3 DNA sequence: TGTGCCAGCAGTGCACCCGGAGCGCCACGGGTTGAAAAACTGTTTTTT. The chain carries TRBV6-2 or TRBV6-3 and TRBJ1-4; no clear D gene. V lost 5 bases, J lost 7 bases, and 20 bases lay in between. This CDR3 is 16 amino acids long. From germline, CDR1 is MNHEY and CDR2 SVGEGT.

This clone occurred many times. The gene calls are TRBV3-1 (or the pseudogene TRBV3-2) and TRBJ2-7; TRBD2 matches at 11 bases. CDR1 and CDR2 from the germline V gene are LGHDT and YNNKEL (reference sequence). CDR3 length equals 18 residues. J was trimmed by 1 base and V by 4 bases; bases with no gene match: 12. The CDR3 protein is CASSPSRPSGGLSYEQYF. The CDR3 bases are TGTGCCAGCAGCCCCTCCCGTCCTAGCGGGGGGTTGTCCTACGAGCAGTACTTC.

The V and J genes are TRBV6-2 or TRBV6-3 and TRBJ2-1; TRBD2 matches 12 bases. The CDR3 has 16 residues. The V gene's germline CDR1 is MNHEY and CDR2 SVGEGT. With V trimmed by 5 bases and J by 4 bases, 6 bases remained unmatched. As DNA, the CDR3 is TGTGCCAGCAGTCCACTAGCGGGAGGACGATACAATGAGCAGTTCTTC. This codes for CASSPLAGGRYNEQFF.

The V call is TRBV11-2, the J call TRBJ1-4; 7 bases line up with TRBD1. V lost 6 bases, J lost 7 bases, and 5 bases stayed unmatched. Germline CDR1 SGHAT, CDR2 FQNNGV. The CDR3 covers 13 residues. CDR3 residues: CASRRGQGEKLFF. DNA of the CDR3: TGTGCCAGCAGGAGGGGGCAGGGTGAAAAACTGTTTTTT.

The chain is built from TRBV7-3 and TRBJ1-6, with unresolved D. This CDR3 is built from 14 residues. Germline CDR1 SGHTA, CDR2 FQGTGA. The V and J ends lost 2 bases and 5 bases respectively, with 7 bases between them. This chain's CDR3 is CASSLLANNSPLHF. The CDR3 DNA reads TGTGCCAGCAGCTTATTGGCCAATAATTCACCCCTCCACTTT.

The rearrangement links TRBV7-9 to TRBJ1-1; 8 bases match TRBD1. V trimming: 1 base; J trimming: 4 bases; junction bases outside the gene matches: 11. CDR3 size: 17 residues. Germline V gives CDR1 SEHNR, CDR2 FQNEAQ (reference sequence). The CDR3 sequence: CASSLDQGARARTEAFF. CDR3 bases: TGTGCCAGCAGCTTAGATCAGGGGGCTCGTGCGCGCACTGAAGCTTTCTTT. The whole variable domain, remainder taken from reference TRBV7-9 and TRBJ1-1, is DTGVSQNPRHKITKRGQNVTFRCDPISEHNRLYWYRQTLGQGPEFLTYFQNEAQLEKSRLLSDRFSAERPKGSFSTLEIQRTEQGDSAMYLCASSLDQGARARTEAFFGQGTRLTVV.

This clone turned up a few times. The chain has TRBV4-2 and TRBJ1-2; possibly TRBD1 for D (5 bases). Germline V gene data show CDR1 as LGHNA and CDR2 as YNFKEQ. This CDR3 contains 15 residues. Deletions cut 2 bases from V and 7 bases from J, with 17 bases between. The CDR3 protein is CASSQSTVPGVGYTF. In DNA form, the CDR3 reads TGTGCCAGCAGCCAATCGACAGTCCCGGGTGTTGGCTACACCTTC.

The CDR3 region is CASRFGQFYNSPLHF. DNA of the CDR3: TGTGCCAGCAGGTTCGGACAGTTCTATAATTCACCCCTCCACTTT. V and J are TRBV2 and TRBJ1-6; possibly TRBD1 for D (6 bases). Trimming pared 6 bases from V and 3 bases from J, leaving 12 bases between. CDR3 length: 15 amino acids. Germline values: CDR1 SNHLY, CDR2 FYNNEI.

The chain couples TRBV30 to TRBJ2-1; tentative D call: TRBD1 (6 bases). The CDR3 has 16 amino acids. V was clipped by 2 bases and J by 7 bases, with 21 bases between them. CDR1 is GTSNPN, CDR2 SVGIG, per germline (reference sequence). CDR3 loop: CAWSPPNREPGNEQFF. CDR3 in DNA: TGTGCCTGGAGTCCACCAAACAGGGAACCGGGGAATGAGCAGTTCTTC. Full variable domain (remainder filled in from reference TRBV30 and TRBJ2-1): SQTIHQWPATLVQPVGSPLSLECTVEGTSNPNLYWYRQAAGRGLQLLFYSVGIGQISSEVPQNLSASRPQDRQFILSSKKLLLSDSGFYLCAWSPPNREPGNEQFFGPGTRLTVL.

Only one count was recorded for this clone. This sequence joins TRBV11-3 and TRBJ2-5; TRBD2 matches 13 bases. CDR3 length equals 16 residues. Germline V lookup: CDR1 SGHNT, CDR2 YENEEA. V trimming: 5 bases; J trimming: 5 bases; junction bases outside the gene matches: 8. CDR3 protein: CASSHGTSGKSETQYF. CDR3 coding DNA: TGTGCCAGCAGCCACGGGACTAGCGGGAAGTCCGAGACCCAGTACTTC.

The genes are TRBV5-5 and TRBJ2-5; D not certain. Per germline, CDR1 SGHKS and CDR2 YYEKEE (reference sequence). Trimming pared 5 bases from V and 4 bases from J, leaving 12 bases between. The CDR3 is 13 amino acids. CDR3 residues: CASSQQTSETQYF. Written as DNA, the CDR3 is TGTGCCAGCAGTCAGCAGACATCAGAGACCCAGTACTTC.

This clone has just a few counts. The chain couples TRBV28 to TRBJ2-7, with TRBD2 matching over 13 bases. Germline trimming cut 5 bases from V and 3 bases from J; bases unmatched to any gene: 4. The CDR3 contains 15 residues. CDR1 and CDR2 from the germline V gene are MDHEN and SYDVKM. CDR3 bases: TGTGCCAGCAGTCAAGGACTAGCGGGAGTCTACGAGCAGTACTTC. The encoded protein is CASSQGLAGVYEQYF.